Below, 7 T cell receptor beta chains from the same sample are listed, as sequenced in a study of cytomegalovirus exposure and HLA in healthy donors. The study ran its PCR with 60 Vbeta and 13 Jbeta primers. Assay: immunoSEQ multiplex PCR; the TCRdb copy retains only in-frame clones and omits some. The data show some 140,000 clones, about three quarters seen once. Sequenced: PBMCs. These receptors all stem from a male donor in good health and CMV-seropositive.

The rearrangement uses TRBV7-9 and TRBJ2-7; no reliable D call. This CDR3 spans 17 amino acids. Trimming removed 6 bases from V and 1 base from J, with 22 bases in between. Germline V gene data show CDR1 as SEHNR and CDR2 as FQNEAQ (reference sequence). Here the CDR3 DNA reads TGTGCCAGCAGTAATGGGCCACCGAGACGCCAATCCTACGAGCAGTACTTC. Protein: CASSNGPPRRQSYEQYF.

This clone was detected only a few times. The chain carries TRBV19 and TRBJ1-6; D unresolved. Germline CDR1 and CDR2: LNHDA and SQIVND (reference sequence). This CDR3 comprises 15 residues. Trimming shortened V by 3 bases and J by 7 bases, and 13 bases separated the two germline ends. CDR3 amino acids: CASSMDSSVNSPLHF. The CDR3 DNA sequence: TGTGCCAGTAGTATGGACTCCTCGGTGAATTCACCCCTCCACTTT. The full variable domain, in which reference TRBV19 and TRBJ1-6 provide the parts outside the CDR3, is DGGITQSPKYLFRKEGQNVTLSCEQNLNHDAMYWYRQDPGQGLRLIYYSQIVNDFQKGDIAEGYSVSREKKESFPLTVTSAQKNPTAFYLCASSMDSSVNSPLHFGNGTRLTVT.

The chain combines TRBV5-1 with TRBJ1-1; D is uncertain. Trimming stripped 0 bases from V and 5 bases from J, with 14 bases between. The CDR3 is made up of 15 amino acids. In germline, CDR1 is SGHRS, CDR2 YFSETQ. The CDR3, as DNA: TGCGCCAGCAGCTTGGCAATTGGAGTAGGTACTGAAGCTTTCTTT. Protein: CASSLAIGVGTEAFF.

This chain connects TRBV6-5 to TRBJ2-7, with 10 bases aligning to TRBD2. This CDR3 is 15 amino acids long. Germline loops: CDR1 MNHEY, CDR2 SVGAGI. Germline trimming cut 0 bases from V and 4 bases from J; bases unmatched to any gene: 3. The CDR3 DNA follows: TGTGCCAGCAGTTACTCGGGACTAGCGAGTTACGAGCAGTACTTC. Amino acids: CASSYSGLASYEQYF.

This clone was seen more than once but under ten times. Other DNA sequences from this sample encode an identical CDR3 as well. V usage is TRBV5-1 and J usage is TRBJ1-4, with D possibly TRBD1 on 5 matching bases. Germline V CDR1 and CDR2: SGHRS, YFSETQ. This CDR3 has 14 amino acids. V lost 0 bases to trimming and J lost 6 bases, with 9 bases between them. Written as DNA, the CDR3 is TGCGCCAGCAGCTTGGCCGGGGGGGATGAAAAACTGTTTTTT. This encodes CASSLAGGDEKLFF.

The chain carries TRBV19 and TRBJ1-2; 11 bases align to TRBD1. The trim removed 7 bases at V and 5 bases at J, leaving 6 bases unmatched. This CDR3 is 14 amino acids long. Per the germline V gene, CDR1 is LNHDA and CDR2 is SQIVND (reference sequence). CDR3 nucleotides: TGTGCCAGTACTTCCGGGACAGGGGGGTATGGCTACACCTTC. It codes for CASTSGTGGYGYTF.

This clone occurred a few times. V is TRBV27 and J is TRBJ2-5; maybe TRBD2 (6 bases). The J call may not be correct, given that the DNA end is closer to TRBJ2-7. This CDR3 has 15 amino acids. Germline V CDR1 and CDR2: MNHEY, SMNVEV (reference sequence). Here the CDR3 reads CASSLYGGDYYEQYF. The CDR3 nucleotides are TGTGCCAGCAGTTTATACGGGGGAGACTACTACGAGCAGTACTTC.